This T cell receptor beta chain derives from a study of Graves' ophthalmopathy and Graves' hyperthyroidism. Transcripts of RNA were the source for amplifying TCR beta CDR3 regions. Following a first-round RT-PCR that used HTBI primers, a second-round multiplex PCR was carried out. A single record per CDR3 protein comes from TCRdb applying MiXCR to the multiplex PCR reads. The sample lists 900,000 to 1,200,000 distinct CDR3 sequences, about two fifths occurring once. The germline CDR1 and CDR2 sequences are SGHAT and FQNNGV. Trimming pared 5 bases from V and 5 bases from J, leaving 12 bases between. The CDR3 spans 13 residues. Findings of the study overall: Blood was where most expanded thyroid clonotypes above 0.001 frequency also turned up.

Comments on this clonotype: The antigen is not known.

Each diagnosis was determined on the basis of clinical symptoms, serum thyroxine, TRAb, thyroid ultrasound and orbital computed tomography. Sequencing input: peripheral blood or thyroid tissue (not recorded which). V usage is TRBV11-2 and J usage is TRBJ2-5; no clear D gene. The receptor was derived from an adult man with Graves' hyperthyroidism. DNA for the CDR3: TGTGCCAGCAGCCACCACTTAGGCGAGACCCAGTACTTC. This encodes CASSHHLGETQYF.